These T cell receptor beta chains were read from a single sample in a study of blood T cells in healthy people across ages. In TCRdb, the 5' RACE reads were re-called with MiXCR into one record per CDR3 protein. The sample has hundreds of thousands of distinct CDR3 sequences; 20% to 25% are singletons. Sequenced input: blood. Source of these receptors: a man between 70 and 80 years old in good health. CDR3s leave out the opening cysteine and the closing phenylalanine or tryptophan. The order of the fields is J gene, V gene, CDR3 protein.

j_gene: TRBJ2-5
v_gene: TRBV11-2
CDR3aa: ASSWGTSGQETQY

j_gene: TRBJ2-1
v_gene: TRBV30
CDR3aa: AWRSRGGNEQF

j_gene: TRBJ2-3
v_gene: TRBV13
CDR3aa: ASSAPGPGLKATDTQY

j_gene: TRBJ1-5
v_gene: TRBV6-1
CDR3aa: ASSQDRTNQPQH

j_gene: TRBJ2-1
v_gene: TRBV7-9
CDR3aa: ASSSGLAGDKVIDEQF

j_gene: TRBJ2-2
v_gene: TRBV5-1
CDR3aa: ASSLDGPDTGELF

j_gene: TRBJ2-7
v_gene: TRBV28
CDR3aa: ASSFPGWSYEQY

j_gene: TRBJ1-1
v_gene: TRBV5-1
CDR3aa: ASGAQGLNTEAF

j_gene: TRBJ1-1
v_gene: TRBV5-1
CDR3aa: ASSGGQSNTEAF

j_gene: .
v_gene: TRBV7-2
CDR3aa: ASSLEGALYNEQF

j_gene: TRBJ2-7
v_gene: TRBV28
CDR3aa: ASSSSFPGIDRSQGEQY

j_gene: TRBJ2-3
v_gene: TRBV12-3/TRBV12-4
CDR3aa: ASSLARGRVRTDVEY

j_gene: TRBJ2-3
v_gene: TRBV5-1
CDR3aa: ASTDTGGTDTQY

j_gene: TRBJ1-4
v_gene: TRBV28
CDR3aa: ASSLFGTATNEKLF